The source of this TCR beta chain is a study of blood T cells in healthy people across ages. On the study more broadly: Every two T cells gave about one barcoded beta molecule via template switching. Study results and caveats: Those diversity estimates obtained from one million T cells were thought to be underestimates.

RNA extraction gave at least 5 micrograms of total RNA per sample. Regarding this clonotype: Its specificity is not known.

A second roughly 6 to 11 cycle PCR used barcoded and J-beta primers. Every molecule of cDNA carried a tag from a template-switch adaptor with 12 random nucleotides. TCRdb reprocessed the 5' RACE reads via MiXCR and lists one record per CDR3 protein. The table has 1.8 million or so distinct CDR3 sequences, 30% to 40% seen once; the top ten hold roughly 24%. The V gene lost 6 bases and the J gene lost 9 bases, with 12 bases spanning the gap. Germline V CDR1 and CDR2: DFQATT, SNEGSKA (reference sequence). The CDR3 runs 11 residues. This chain uses TRBV20-1 with TRBJ2-1; maybe TRBD1 (7 bases). Sequences were obtained from blood. The receptor was isolated from a human donor in good health. The CDR3 bases are TGCAGTGCGCTTCAGGGGGGTGAGCAGTTCTTC. Translating it yields CSALQGGEQFF.